A selection of T cell receptor beta chains follows, all from one sample in a study of cytomegalovirus exposure and HLA in healthy donors. Sequenced by immunoSEQ multiplex PCR; TCRdb stores in-frame clones only, minus some. Its table lists around 97,000 clones. Sequencing was carried out using PBMCs. These receptors were collected from a man aged 35 to 55 in good health and CMV-seronegative. CDR3s include the opening cysteine and the closing phenylalanine or tryptophan.

V	J	CDR3
TRBV7-7	TRBJ2-1	CASSLGAGAGAEQFF
TRBV10-2	TRBJ1-2	CASRRQLQTGYTF
TRBV30	TRBJ1-1	CAWSPDGVGTEAFF
TRBV30	TRBJ2-1	CAWSVLLDRANEQFF
TRBV5-1	TRBJ1-4	CASSLGRDEKLFF
TRBV4-1	.	CASSLYEQGVYEQYF
TRBV5-1	TRBJ1-1	CASSYGGGGNTEAFF
TRBV19	TRBJ2-3	CASNTPGLAGGPDTQYF
TRBV2	TRBJ2-1	CASTETSGLMGEQFF
TRBV4-2	TRBJ2-2	CASSPLNTGELFF
TRBV7-2	TRBJ1-5	CASSPSGGNQPQHF
TRBV10-3	TRBJ2-1	CAIREATSGAYNEQFF